The clone carrying this TCR beta chain was picked up a small number of times. This specimen comes from a study of OX40 agonist ivuxolimab in advanced cancers. Clones were read by immunoSEQ multiplex PCR, and TCRdb kept only the in-frame ones, dropping some. This table holds about 19,000 clones, about three quarters found once. The sequences come from CD4+ or CD8+ T cells sorted from blood, collected in a trial of the OX40 agonist ivuxolimab. The origin of this receptor is an adult with an advanced solid tumor such as melanoma, head and neck, liver or kidney cancer.

CDR3 coding DNA: TGTGCCAGCAGTGATTTCGAGGATCTGGGGCAGTTCTTC. It specifies CASSDFEDLGQFF. The chain employs TRBV2 and TRBJ2-1; D gene ambiguous. Trimming stripped 3 bases from V and 12 bases from J, with 15 bases between. The germline CDR1 and CDR2 sequences are SNHLY and FYNNEI. The CDR3 spans 13 residues.